This T cell receptor beta chain comes out of a study of T cell clones after liver transplantation. Libraries were prepared by immunoSEQ multiplex PCR; TCRdb keeps only in-frame clonotypes and omits some of them. The table lists roughly 100,000 clones, about 81% of them singletons, with roughly 3.1% in the top ten. Germline V gene sequence: CDR1 SEHNR, CDR2 FQNEAQ (reference sequence). The CDR3 runs to 16 residues. The germline V and J ends were trimmed by 7 bases and 0 bases, with 16 bases remaining between them. The gene calls are TRBV7-9 and TRBJ2-1, with D hard to call. The sequence came from a human patient who received a liver transplant. The graft donor may account for some of the T cells. Sequenced here: CD4+ T cells from blood, sampled around 44 months after liver transplant. The CDR3 here is CASTTVVRSSYNEQFF. The CDR3 coding sequence is TGTGCCAGCACCACTGTAGTCCGGAGCTCCTACAATGAGCAGTTCTTC.